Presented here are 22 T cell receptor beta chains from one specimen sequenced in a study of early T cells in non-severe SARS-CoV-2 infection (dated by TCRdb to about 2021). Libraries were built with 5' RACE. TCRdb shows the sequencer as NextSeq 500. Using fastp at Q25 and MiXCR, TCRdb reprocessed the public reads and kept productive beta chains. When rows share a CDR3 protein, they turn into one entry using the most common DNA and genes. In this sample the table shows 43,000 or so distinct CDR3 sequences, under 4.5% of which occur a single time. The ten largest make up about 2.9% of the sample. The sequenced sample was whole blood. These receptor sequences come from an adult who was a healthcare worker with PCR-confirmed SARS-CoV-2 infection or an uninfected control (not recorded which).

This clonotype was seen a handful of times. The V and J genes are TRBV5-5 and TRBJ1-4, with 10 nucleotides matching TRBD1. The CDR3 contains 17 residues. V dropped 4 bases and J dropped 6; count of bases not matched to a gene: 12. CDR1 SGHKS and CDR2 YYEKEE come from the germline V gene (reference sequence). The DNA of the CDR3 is TGTGCCAGCAGCGATACCGAAGGACAGGGGGAGTATGAAAAACTGTTTTTT. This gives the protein CASSDTEGQGEYEKLFF.

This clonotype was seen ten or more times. The CDR3 region is CASWTGHNYGYTF. The CDR3 bases are TGCGCTTCGTGGACAGGACATAACTATGGCTACACCTTC. The V call is TRBV5-1, the J call TRBJ1-2; 7 bases match TRBD1. Per germline, CDR1 SGHRS and CDR2 YFSETQ. The CDR3 extends over 13 amino acids.

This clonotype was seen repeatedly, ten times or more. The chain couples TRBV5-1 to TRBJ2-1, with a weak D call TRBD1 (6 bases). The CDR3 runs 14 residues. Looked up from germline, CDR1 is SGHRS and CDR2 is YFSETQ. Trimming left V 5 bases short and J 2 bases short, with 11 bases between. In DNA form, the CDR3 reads TGCGCCAGCAGAGCCGGACAGCCCTACAATGAGCAGTTCTTC. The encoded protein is CASRAGQPYNEQFF. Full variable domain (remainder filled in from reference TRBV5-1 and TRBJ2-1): KAGVTQTPRYLIKTRGQQVTLSCSPISGHRSVSWYQQTPGQGLQFLFEYFSETQRNKGNFPGRFSGRQFSNSRSEMNVSTLELGDSALYLCASRAGQPYNEQFFGPGTRLTVL.

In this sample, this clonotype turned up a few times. CDR3 protein: CASSFRSSGTSTDTQYF. For the CDR3, the DNA is TGTGCCAGCAGTTTTAGGTCCAGCGGGACCAGCACAGATACGCAGTATTTT. The chain couples TRBV12-3 or TRBV12-4 to TRBJ2-3; 7 bases align to TRBD2. With 3 bases clipped from V and 0 bases from J, the junction kept 9 bases outside the gene matches. This CDR3 contains 17 residues.

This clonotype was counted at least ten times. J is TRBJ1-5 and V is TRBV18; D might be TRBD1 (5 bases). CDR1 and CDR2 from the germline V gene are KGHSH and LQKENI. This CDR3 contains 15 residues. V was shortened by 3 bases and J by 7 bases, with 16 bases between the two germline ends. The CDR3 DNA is TGTGCCAGCTCACCTGCCGGGCCCGGGGGACAGCCCCAGCATTTT. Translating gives CASSPAGPGGQPQHF.

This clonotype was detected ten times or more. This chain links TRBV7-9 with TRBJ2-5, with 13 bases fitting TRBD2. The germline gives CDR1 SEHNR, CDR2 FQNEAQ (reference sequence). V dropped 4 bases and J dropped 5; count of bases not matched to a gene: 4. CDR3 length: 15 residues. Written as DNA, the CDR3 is TGTGCCAGCAGCTGGTGGACTAGCGGGAGCGAGACCCAGTACTTC. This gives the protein CASSWWTSGSETQYF. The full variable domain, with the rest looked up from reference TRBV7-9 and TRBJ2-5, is DTGVSQNPRHKITKRGQNVTFRCDPISEHNRLYWYRQTLGQGPEFLTYFQNEAQLEKSRLLSDRFSAERPKGSFSTLEIQRTEQGDSAMYLCASSWWTSGSETQYFGPGTRLLVL.

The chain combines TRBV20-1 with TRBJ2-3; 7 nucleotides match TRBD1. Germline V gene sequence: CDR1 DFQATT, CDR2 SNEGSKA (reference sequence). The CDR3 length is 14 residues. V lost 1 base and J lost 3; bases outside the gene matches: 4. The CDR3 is CSARGTGVTDTQYF. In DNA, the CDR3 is TGCAGTGCTAGAGGGACAGGAGTTACAGATACGCAGTATTTT.

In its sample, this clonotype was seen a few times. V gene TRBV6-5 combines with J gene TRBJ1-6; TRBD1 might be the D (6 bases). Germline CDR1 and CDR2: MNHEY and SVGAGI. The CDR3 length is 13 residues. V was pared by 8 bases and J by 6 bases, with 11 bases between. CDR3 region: CASSQGFNSPLHF. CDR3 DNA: TGTGCCAGCTCACAGGGTTTTAATTCACCCCTCCACTTT.

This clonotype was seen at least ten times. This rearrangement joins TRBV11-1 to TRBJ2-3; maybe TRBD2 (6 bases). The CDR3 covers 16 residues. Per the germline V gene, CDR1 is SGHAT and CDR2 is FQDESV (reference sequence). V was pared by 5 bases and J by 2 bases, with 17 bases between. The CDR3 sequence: CASSHSRAGITDTQYF. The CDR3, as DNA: TGTGCCAGCAGCCATTCTAGGGCGGGGATCACAGATACGCAGTATTTT.

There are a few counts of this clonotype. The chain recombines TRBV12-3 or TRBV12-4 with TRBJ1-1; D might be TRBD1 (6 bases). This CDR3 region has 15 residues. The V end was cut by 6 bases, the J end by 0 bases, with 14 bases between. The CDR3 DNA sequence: TGTGCCAGCAGCCCAGGGGCCAGGATGAACACTGAAGCTTTCTTT. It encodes CASSPGARMNTEAFF.

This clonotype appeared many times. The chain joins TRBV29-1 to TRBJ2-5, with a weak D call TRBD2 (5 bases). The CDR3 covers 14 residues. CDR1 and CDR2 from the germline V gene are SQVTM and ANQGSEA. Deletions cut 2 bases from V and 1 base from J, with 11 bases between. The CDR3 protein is CSVEIGEPQETQYF. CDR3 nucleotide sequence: TGCAGCGTTGAAATCGGGGAACCCCAAGAGACCCAGTACTTC.

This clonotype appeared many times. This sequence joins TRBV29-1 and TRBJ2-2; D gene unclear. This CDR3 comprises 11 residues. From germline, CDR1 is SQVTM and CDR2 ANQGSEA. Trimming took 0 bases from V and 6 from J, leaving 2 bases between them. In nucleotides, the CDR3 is TGCAGCGTTGAAGATCCCGGGGAGCTGTTTTTT. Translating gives CSVEDPGELFF.

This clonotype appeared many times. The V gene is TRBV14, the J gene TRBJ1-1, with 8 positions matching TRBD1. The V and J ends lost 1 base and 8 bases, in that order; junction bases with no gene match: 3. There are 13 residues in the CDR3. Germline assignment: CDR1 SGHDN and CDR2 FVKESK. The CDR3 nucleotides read TGTGCCAGCAGCCAAGGGACAGGGTCCGAAGCTTTCTTT. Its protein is CASSQGTGSEAFF.

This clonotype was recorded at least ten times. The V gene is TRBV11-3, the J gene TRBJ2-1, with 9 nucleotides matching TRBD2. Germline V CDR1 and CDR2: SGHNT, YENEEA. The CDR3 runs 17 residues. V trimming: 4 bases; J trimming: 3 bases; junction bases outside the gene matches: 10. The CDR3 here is CASSSPRSGGRYNEQFF. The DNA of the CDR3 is TGTGCCAGCAGCTCGCCCCGGAGCGGGGGGCGCTACAATGAGCAGTTCTTC. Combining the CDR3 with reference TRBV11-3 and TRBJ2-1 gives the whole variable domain EAGVVQSPRYKIIEKKQPVAFWCNPISGHNTLYWYLQNLGQGPELLIRYENEEAVDDSQLPKDRFSAERLKGVDSTLKIQPAELGDSAVYLCASSSPRSGGRYNEQFFGPGTRLTVL.

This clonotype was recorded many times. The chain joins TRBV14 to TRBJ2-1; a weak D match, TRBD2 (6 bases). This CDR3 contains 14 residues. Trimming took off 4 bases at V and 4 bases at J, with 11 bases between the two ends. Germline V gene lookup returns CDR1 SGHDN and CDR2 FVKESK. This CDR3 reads CASSPDYLYNEQFF. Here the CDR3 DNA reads TGTGCCAGCAGCCCGGACTACTTATACAATGAGCAGTTCTTC.

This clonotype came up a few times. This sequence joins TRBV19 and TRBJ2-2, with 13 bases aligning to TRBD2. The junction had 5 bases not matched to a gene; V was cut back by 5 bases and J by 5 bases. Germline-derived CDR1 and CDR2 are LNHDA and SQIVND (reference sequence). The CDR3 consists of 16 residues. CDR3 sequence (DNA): TGTGCCAGTAGTCTCTCGACTAGCGGGAGGACCGGGGAGCTGTTTTTT. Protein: CASSLSTSGRTGELFF.

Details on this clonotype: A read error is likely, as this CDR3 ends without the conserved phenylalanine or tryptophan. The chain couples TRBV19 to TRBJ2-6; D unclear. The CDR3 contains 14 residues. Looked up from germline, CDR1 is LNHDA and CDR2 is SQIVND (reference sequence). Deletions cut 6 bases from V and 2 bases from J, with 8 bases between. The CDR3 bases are TGTGCCAGTAGCCCGACCGCTGGGGCCAACGTCCTGACTTTA. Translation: CASSPTAGANVLTL.

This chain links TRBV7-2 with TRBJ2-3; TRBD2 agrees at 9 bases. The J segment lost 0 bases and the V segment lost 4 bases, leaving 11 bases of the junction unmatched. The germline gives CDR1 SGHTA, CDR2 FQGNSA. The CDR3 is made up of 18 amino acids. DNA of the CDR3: TGTGCCAGCAGCTATGATTCTAGCGGGGCCCTTAGCACAGATACGCAGTATTTT. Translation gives CASSYDSSGALSTDTQYF.

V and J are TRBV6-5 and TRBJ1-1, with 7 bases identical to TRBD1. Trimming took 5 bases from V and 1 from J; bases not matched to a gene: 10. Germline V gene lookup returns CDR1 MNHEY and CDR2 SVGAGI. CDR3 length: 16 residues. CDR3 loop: CASSPGTAQGNTEAFF. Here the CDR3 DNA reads TGTGCCAGCAGTCCCGGGACAGCTCAGGGGAACACTGAAGCTTTCTTT.

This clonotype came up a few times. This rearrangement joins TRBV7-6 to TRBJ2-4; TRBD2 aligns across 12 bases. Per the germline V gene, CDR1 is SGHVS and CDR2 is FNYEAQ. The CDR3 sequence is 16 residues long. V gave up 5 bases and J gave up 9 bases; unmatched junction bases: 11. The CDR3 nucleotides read TGTGCCAGCAGCCCACTAGCGGGAGGACCTGGGGGCATTCAGTACTTC. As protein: CASSPLAGGPGGIQYF.

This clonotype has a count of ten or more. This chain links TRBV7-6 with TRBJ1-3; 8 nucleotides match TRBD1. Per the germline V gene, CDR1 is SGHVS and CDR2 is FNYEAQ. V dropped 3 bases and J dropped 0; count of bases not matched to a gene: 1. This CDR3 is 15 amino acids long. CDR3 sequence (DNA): TGTGCCAGCAGCTTGGACAGGGACTCTGGAAACACCATATATTTT. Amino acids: CASSLDRDSGNTIYF.

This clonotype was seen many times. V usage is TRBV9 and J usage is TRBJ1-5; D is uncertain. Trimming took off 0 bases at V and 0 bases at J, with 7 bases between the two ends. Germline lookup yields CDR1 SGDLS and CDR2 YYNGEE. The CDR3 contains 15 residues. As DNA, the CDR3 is TGTGCCAGCAGCGTAGGCCCTGATAGCAATCAGCCCCAGCATTTT. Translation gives CASSVGPDSNQPQHF.